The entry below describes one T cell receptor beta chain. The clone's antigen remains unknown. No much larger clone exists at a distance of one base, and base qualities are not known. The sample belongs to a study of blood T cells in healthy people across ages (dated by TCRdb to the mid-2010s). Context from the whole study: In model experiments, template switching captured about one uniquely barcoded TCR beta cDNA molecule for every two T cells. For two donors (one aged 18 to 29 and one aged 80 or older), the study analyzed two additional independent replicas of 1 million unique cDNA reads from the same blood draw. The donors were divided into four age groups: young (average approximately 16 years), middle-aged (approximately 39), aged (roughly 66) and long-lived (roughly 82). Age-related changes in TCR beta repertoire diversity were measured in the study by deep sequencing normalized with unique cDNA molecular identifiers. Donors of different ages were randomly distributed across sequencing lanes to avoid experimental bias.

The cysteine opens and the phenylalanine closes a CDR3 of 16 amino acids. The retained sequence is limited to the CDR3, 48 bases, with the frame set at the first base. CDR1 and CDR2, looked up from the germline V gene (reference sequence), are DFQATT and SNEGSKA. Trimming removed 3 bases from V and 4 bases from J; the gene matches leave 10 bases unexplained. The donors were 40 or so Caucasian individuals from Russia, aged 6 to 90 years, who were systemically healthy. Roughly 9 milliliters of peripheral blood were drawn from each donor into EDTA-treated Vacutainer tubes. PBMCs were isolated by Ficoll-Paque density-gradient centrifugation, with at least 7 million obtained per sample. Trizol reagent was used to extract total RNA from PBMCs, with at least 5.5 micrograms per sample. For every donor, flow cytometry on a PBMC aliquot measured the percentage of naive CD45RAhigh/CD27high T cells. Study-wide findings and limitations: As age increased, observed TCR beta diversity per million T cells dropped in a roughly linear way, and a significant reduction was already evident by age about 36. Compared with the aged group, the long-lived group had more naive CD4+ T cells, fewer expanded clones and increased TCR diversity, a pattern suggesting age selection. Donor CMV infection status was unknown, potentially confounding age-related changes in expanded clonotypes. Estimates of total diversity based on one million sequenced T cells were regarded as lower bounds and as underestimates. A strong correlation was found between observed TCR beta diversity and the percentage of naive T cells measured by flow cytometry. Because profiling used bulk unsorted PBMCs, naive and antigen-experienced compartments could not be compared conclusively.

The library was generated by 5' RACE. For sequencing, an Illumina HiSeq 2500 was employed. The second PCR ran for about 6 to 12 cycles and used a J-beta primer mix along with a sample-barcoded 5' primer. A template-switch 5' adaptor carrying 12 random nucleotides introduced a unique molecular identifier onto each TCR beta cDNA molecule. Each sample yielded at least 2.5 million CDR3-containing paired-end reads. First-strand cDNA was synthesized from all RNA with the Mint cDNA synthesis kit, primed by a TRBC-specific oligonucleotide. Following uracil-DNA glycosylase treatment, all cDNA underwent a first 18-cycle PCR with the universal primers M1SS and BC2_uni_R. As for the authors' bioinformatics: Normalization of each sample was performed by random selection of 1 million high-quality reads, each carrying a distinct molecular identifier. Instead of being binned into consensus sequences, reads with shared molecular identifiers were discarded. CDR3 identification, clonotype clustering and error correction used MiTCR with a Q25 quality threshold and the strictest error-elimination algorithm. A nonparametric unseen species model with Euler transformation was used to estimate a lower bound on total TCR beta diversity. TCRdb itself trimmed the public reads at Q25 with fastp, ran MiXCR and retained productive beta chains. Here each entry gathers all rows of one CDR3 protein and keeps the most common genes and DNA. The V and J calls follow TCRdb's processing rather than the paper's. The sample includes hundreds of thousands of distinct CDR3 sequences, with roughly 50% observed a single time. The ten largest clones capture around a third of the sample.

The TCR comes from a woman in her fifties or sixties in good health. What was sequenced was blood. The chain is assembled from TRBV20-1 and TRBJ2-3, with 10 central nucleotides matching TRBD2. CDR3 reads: CSASSLGSGRADTQYF. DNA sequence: TGCAGTGCTAGCTCCCTGGGGAGCGGGAGGGCAGATACGCAGTATTTT.